These 18 T cell receptor beta chains share one sample of origin, sequenced in a study of shared clonotypes between healthy human individuals. Clones were read by immunoSEQ multiplex PCR, and TCRdb kept only the in-frame ones, dropping some. The sample holds roughly 2,000,000 clones; just under 95% are singletons and the top ten take over 1.5%. It was CD45RO-negative cells, positively selected for CCR7, that made up naive CD8 cells, with terminally differentiated effector memory CD45RA+ cells excluded. Sequencing was performed on naive CD8+ T cells from PBMCs. The receptor source for this set is a man younger than 35 in good health. Some clones in this sample may be carry-over from other donors' samples.

This clone was detected once. The chain links TRBV10-3 to TRBJ2-3, with 7 bases that match TRBD2. This CDR3 is 15 amino acids long. V gave up 5 bases and J gave up 2 bases; unmatched junction bases: 7. Germline assignment: CDR1 ENHRY and CDR2 SYGVKD. For the CDR3, the DNA is TGTGCCATCAGTTCGGGACTACTTAACACAGATACGCAGTATTTT. It yields the protein CAISSGLLNTDTQYF.

V gene TRBV25-1 combines with J gene TRBJ2-5; D call uncertain. Between the trimmed V and J ends, which lost 8 bases and 5 bases, there was a span of 6 bases. CDR3 length: 10 residues. Germline V lookup: CDR1 MGHDK, CDR2 SYGVNS. The CDR3, as DNA: TGTGCCAGCTGCGGTGAGACCCAGTACTTC. As protein: CASCGETQYF.

The rearrangement uses TRBV11-2 and TRBJ2-5, with TRBD2 identical over 8 bases. There are 17 residues in the CDR3. The J segment lost 4 bases and the V segment lost 0 bases, leaving 10 bases of the junction unmatched. Germline assignment: CDR1 SGHAT and CDR2 FQNNGV. The CDR3 loop reads CASSLEGSGIVGETQYF. In DNA form, the CDR3 reads TGTGCCAGCAGCTTAGAGGGTAGCGGGATTGTGGGAGAGACCCAGTACTTC.

The chain has TRBV27 and TRBJ1-2; 8 nucleotides agree with TRBD1. CDR3 length: 14 amino acids. From germline, CDR1 is MNHEY and CDR2 SMNVEV (reference sequence). V was clipped by 6 bases and J by 0 bases; unmatched bases: 3. CDR3 nucleotide sequence: TGTGCCAGCAGATTGACAGGGGCTAACTATGGCTACACCTTC. Its protein is CASRLTGANYGYTF.

The genes are TRBV10-3 and TRBJ2-7; possibly TRBD1 or TRBD2 for D (5 bases each). Trimming shortened V by 3 bases and J by 5 bases, and 8 bases separated the two germline ends. CDR1 and CDR2 (germline): ENHRY, SYGVKD. The CDR3 runs to 12 residues. For the CDR3, the DNA is TGTGCCATCAGTGATGGGGGACACGAGCAGTACTTC. Protein sequence: CAISDGGHEQYF.

The chain links TRBV7-8 to TRBJ2-5; D is uncertain. Judging by the DNA end, TRBJ2-7 fits better; the J call may be wrong. This CDR3 comprises 15 residues. In germline, CDR1 is SGHVS, CDR2 FQNEAQ. CDR3 DNA sequence: TGTGCCAGCAGCTTAGTGTATCCGGGCTCCTACGAGCAGTACTTC. Translating it yields CASSLVYPGSYEQYF.

The genes are TRBV10-3 and TRBJ1-1, with TRBD1 as a possible D gene (5 bases). V was cut by 7 bases and J by 0 bases, with 15 bases left in between. Germline lookup yields CDR1 ENHRY and CDR2 SYGVKD. This CDR3 comprises 15 residues. The CDR3: CAIKARGGMNTEAFF. DNA for the CDR3: TGTGCCATCAAGGCCCGGGGGGGGATGAACACTGAAGCTTTCTTT.

The chain employs TRBV28 and TRBJ2-2; 10 bases fit TRBD2. The V segment lost 2 bases and the J segment 6 bases; nucleotides outside the gene matches: 9. Germline V lookup: CDR1 MDHEN, CDR2 SYDVKM. The CDR3 spans 17 residues. CDR3 sequence (DNA): TGTGCCAGCAGTTTAGAGCTAGCGGGAGAATCCCCCGGGGAGCTGTTTTTT. Protein: CASSLELAGESPGELFF.

About this clone itself: The same CDR3 can be traced to other DNA sequences in this sample. The rearrangement uses TRBV4-1 and TRBJ2-7; 7 bases are shared with TRBD1. Trimming cost V 2 bases and J 1 base; bases outside gene matches: 2. Germline CDR1 is MGHRA and CDR2 is YSYEKL. The CDR3 consists of 14 residues. CDR3 protein: CASSQRQGSYEQYF. The CDR3 DNA reads TGCGCCAGCAGCCAACGACAGGGATCCTACGAGCAGTACTTC.

The gene calls are TRBV11-2 and TRBJ1-5; D uncertain. CDR1 is SGHAT, CDR2 FQNNGV, per germline. V was shortened by 5 bases and J by 4 bases, with 15 bases between the two germline ends. The CDR3 sequence is 15 residues long. CDR3 in amino acids: CASSLRAGRNQPQHF. CDR3 DNA: TGTGCCAGCAGCCTTCGGGCAGGCCGAAATCAGCCCCAGCATTTT.

The chain has TRBV13 and TRBJ1-1; the match to TRBD1 covers 10 bases. The CDR3 has 15 residues. CDR1 and CDR2 (germline): PRHDT, FYEKMQ (reference sequence). V trimming: 5 bases; J trimming: 3 bases; junction bases outside the gene matches: 6. The DNA of the CDR3 is TGTGCCAGCAGCCCAGACAGGGGGCGGTACACTGAAGCTTTCTTT. Translating it yields CASSPDRGRYTEAFF.

The V and J genes are TRBV15 and TRBJ2-7; D is unclear. The CDR3 is made up of 15 amino acids. Germline V gene data show CDR1 as LNHNV and CDR2 as YYDKDF (reference sequence). The V end lost 1 base, the J end lost 6 bases, and 16 bases lay between the germline ends. CDR3 region: CATSRVDVISGEQYF. CDR3 coding DNA: TGTGCCACCAGCAGAGTGGACGTAATTTCGGGCGAGCAGTACTTC.

The rearrangement uses TRBV7-9 and TRBJ1-1; TRBD1 aligns across 10 bases. CDR1 and CDR2 (germline): SEHNR, FQNEAQ (reference sequence). The CDR3 runs to 16 residues. The trim removed 5 bases at V and 4 bases at J, leaving 10 bases unmatched. The CDR3, as DNA: TGTGCCAGCAGCCCGCCACGACAGGGGGCGAGCACTGAAGCTTTCTTT. It encodes CASSPPRQGASTEAFF.

V usage is TRBV4-3 and J usage is TRBJ2-1; possibly TRBD1 for D (6 bases). The CDR3 loop spans 17 amino acids. Germline V gene sequence: CDR1 LGHNA, CDR2 YSLEER. V was pared by 0 bases and J by 0 bases, with 12 bases between. The CDR3 nucleotides are TGCGCCAGCAGCCAAGATCAATCGGGACACTCCTACAATGAGCAGTTCTTC. Its translation: CASSQDQSGHSYNEQFF.

V gene TRBV4-2 combines with J gene TRBJ2-7; D gene ambiguous. The CDR3 covers 16 residues. Trimming left V 0 bases short and J 0 bases short, with 12 bases between. Germline-derived CDR1 and CDR2 are LGHNA and YNFKEQ. The CDR3 DNA reads TGTGCCAGCAGCCAAGAAGGTTGGGGAAGCTCCTACGAGCAGTACTTC. Protein product: CASSQEGWGSSYEQYF.

V gene TRBV4-1 combines with J gene TRBJ1-2, with 8 positions matching TRBD1. The CDR3 sequence is 16 residues long. Per the germline V gene, CDR1 is MGHRA and CDR2 is YSYEKL. The V and J ends lost 0 bases and 4 bases, in that order; junction bases with no gene match: 7. DNA for the CDR3: TGCGCCAGCAGCCAAGAACAGGGGGGGCTTGTCTATGGCTACACCTTC. Protein sequence: CASSQEQGGLVYGYTF.

This clone turned up a few times. The V call is TRBV27, the J call TRBJ1-5; D gene ambiguous. This CDR3 is 13 amino acids long. Germline lookup yields CDR1 MNHEY and CDR2 SMNVEV (reference sequence). Trimming shortened V by 4 bases and J by 4 bases, and 8 bases separated the two germline ends. The CDR3 DNA sequence: TGTGCCAGCAGTTCGACGGAGAATCAGCCCCAGCATTTT. It encodes CASSSTENQPQHF.

The rearrangement joins TRBV28 to TRBJ1-5; the D gene is possibly TRBD1 (6 bases). CDR1 and CDR2 from the germline V gene are MDHEN and SYDVKM. The CDR3 is 14 amino acids. The V and J ends lost 1 base and 6 bases respectively, with 10 bases between them. CDR3 protein: CASSLFAGAQPQHF. CDR3 nucleotides: TGTGCCAGCAGTTTATTCGCGGGGGCTCAGCCCCAGCATTTT.